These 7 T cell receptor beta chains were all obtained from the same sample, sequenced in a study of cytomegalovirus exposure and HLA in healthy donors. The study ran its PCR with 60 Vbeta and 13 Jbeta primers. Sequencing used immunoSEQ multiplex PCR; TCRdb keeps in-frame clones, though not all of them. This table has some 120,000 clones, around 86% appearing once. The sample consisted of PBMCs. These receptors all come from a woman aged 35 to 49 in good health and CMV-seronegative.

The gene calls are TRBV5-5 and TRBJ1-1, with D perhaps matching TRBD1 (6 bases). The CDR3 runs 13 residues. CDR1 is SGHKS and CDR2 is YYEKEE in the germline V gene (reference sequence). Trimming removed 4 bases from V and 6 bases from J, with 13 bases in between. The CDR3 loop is CASSPQGSPEAFF. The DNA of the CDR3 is TGTGCCAGCAGCCCGCAGGGGAGCCCTGAAGCTTTCTTT.

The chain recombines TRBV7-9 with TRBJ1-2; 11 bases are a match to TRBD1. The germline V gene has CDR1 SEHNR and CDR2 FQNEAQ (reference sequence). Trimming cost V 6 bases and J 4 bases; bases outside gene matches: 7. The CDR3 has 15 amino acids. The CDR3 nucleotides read TGTGCCAGCAGGCCCGGGACAGGGGGGATCTATGGCTACACCTTC. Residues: CASRPGTGGIYGYTF. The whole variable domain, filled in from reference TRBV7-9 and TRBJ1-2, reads DTGVSQNPRHKITKRGQNVTFRCDPISEHNRLYWYRQTLGQGPEFLTYFQNEAQLEKSRLLSDRFSAERPKGSFSTLEIQRTEQGDSAMYLCASRPGTGGIYGYTFGSGTRLTVV.

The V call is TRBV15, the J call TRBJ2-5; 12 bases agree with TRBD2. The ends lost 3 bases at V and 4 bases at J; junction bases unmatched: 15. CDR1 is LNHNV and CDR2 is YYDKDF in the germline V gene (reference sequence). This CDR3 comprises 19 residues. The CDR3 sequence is CATSRKGTALAGGAETQYF. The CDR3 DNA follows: TGTGCCACCAGCAGGAAGGGGACCGCCCTAGCGGGGGGGGCAGAGACCCAGTACTTC.

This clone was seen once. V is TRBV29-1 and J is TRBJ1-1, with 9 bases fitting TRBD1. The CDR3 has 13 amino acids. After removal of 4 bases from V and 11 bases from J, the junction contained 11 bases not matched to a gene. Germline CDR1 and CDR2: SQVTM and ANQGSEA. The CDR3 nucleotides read TGCAGCGTTGGAGGGACAGGGACGGTTGGCGCTTTCTTT. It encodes CSVGGTGTVGAFF.

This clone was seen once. The CDR3 bases are TGCGCCAGCAGCTTGATTCATCCTGGGGCCAACGTCCTGACTTTC. Translated, it gives CASSLIHPGANVLTF. This chain connects TRBV5-1 to TRBJ2-6; D gene uncertain. The V gene lost 1 base and the J gene lost 2 bases, with 7 bases spanning the gap. Germline V gene sequence: CDR1 SGHRS, CDR2 YFSETQ. The length of the CDR3 is 15 residues.

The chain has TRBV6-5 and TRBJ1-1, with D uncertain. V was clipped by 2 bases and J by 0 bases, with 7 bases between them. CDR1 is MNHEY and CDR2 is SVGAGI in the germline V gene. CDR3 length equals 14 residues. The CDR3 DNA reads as TGTGCCAGCAGTTACGCGTCCATGAACACTGAAGCTTTCTTT. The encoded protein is CASSYASMNTEAFF.

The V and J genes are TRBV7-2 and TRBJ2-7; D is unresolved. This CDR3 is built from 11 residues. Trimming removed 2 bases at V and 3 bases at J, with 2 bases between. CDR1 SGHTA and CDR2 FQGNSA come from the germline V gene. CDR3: CASSLHYEQYF. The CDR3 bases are TGTGCCAGCAGCTTACACTACGAGCAGTACTTC.